This T cell receptor (beta chain) was retrieved from a study of cytomegalovirus exposure and HLA in healthy donors. The study, taken as a whole, reports: The study flagged 150 to 200 TCR beta chains as cytomegalovirus-associated.

13 Jbeta primers and 60 Vbeta primers were used for the PCR. Repertoires were generated with immunoSEQ multiplex PCR, while TCRdb's copy carries only in-frame clones and drops some. Of about 160,000 clones in the sample, 84% are singletons; the top ten hold 0.95% to 1.3%. CDR1 is LNHNV, CDR2 YYDKDF, per germline (reference sequence). The V and J ends lost 0 bases and 2 bases respectively, with 10 bases between them. The CDR3 is 15 residues long. In the case of this clone: What it recognizes is unknown.

Input material: PBMCs. The V and J genes are TRBV15 and TRBJ1-2; perhaps TRBD1 as D (6 bases). This TCR was recovered from a man younger than 45 in good health and CMV-seronegative. CDR3 coding DNA: TGTGCCACCAGCAGAGATGGGGGCATCAACTATGGCTACACCTTC. Translation: CATSRDGGINYGYTF.